Listed here is a single TCR beta chain. Its antigen is not known. As it was prepared, the TCRbeta library received unique molecular identifiers. TCRdb passed the PCR reads through MiXCR, listing each CDR3 protein once. The table has 700,000 or so distinct CDR3 sequences, about an eighth seen once. The data belong to a study of T-cell reconstitution after alpha-beta-depleted transplantation in children. Study conclusions and caveats: For some patients, TCRbeta diversity was high at day 60 because of recipient T cells and thymic progenitors that survived.

V lost 7 bases and J lost 0, with 15 bases in between. The CDR3 has 15 amino acids. The rearrangement links TRBV12-3 or TRBV12-4 to TRBJ1-2; the D gene is possibly TRBD1 (5 bases). The sequenced sample was PBMCs, obtained before TCRalphabeta/CD19-depleted stem cell transplant. This sequence originates from a girl between 2 and 10 years old with congenital amegakaryocytic thrombocytopenia, due to receive a stem cell transplant. CDR3: CASTTGAQANYGYTF. The DNA of the CDR3 is TGTGCCAGCACCACCGGGGCTCAAGCTAACTATGGCTACACCTTC.